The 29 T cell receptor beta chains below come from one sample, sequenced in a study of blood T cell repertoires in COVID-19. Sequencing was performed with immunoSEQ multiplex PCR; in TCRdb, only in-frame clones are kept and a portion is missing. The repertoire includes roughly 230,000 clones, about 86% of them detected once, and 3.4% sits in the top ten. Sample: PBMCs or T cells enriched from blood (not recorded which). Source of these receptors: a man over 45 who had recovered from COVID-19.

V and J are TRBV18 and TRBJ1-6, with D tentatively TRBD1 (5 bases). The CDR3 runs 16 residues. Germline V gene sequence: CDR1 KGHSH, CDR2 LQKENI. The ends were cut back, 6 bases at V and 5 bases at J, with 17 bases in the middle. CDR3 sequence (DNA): TGTGCCAGCTCCCCCTCGGTGCAGGGAAATAATTCACCCCTCCACTTT. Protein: CASSPSVQGNNSPLHF.

Written as DNA, the CDR3 is TGTGCCAGCATGGGAGGGAGGGGGACAGATACGCAGTATTTT. This codes for CASMGGRGTDTQYF. The V gene is TRBV11-3, the J gene TRBJ2-3, with D possibly being TRBD2 (7 bases). The ends were cut back, 7 bases at V and 3 bases at J, with 14 bases in the middle. Per the germline V gene, CDR1 is SGHNT and CDR2 is YENEEA. The CDR3 length is 14 residues.

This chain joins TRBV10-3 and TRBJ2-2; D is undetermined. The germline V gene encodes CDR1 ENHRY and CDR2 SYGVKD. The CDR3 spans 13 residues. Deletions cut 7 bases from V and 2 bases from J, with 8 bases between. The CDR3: CAITSDNTGELFF. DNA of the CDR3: TGTGCCATCACCAGCGACAACACCGGGGAGCTGTTTTTT.

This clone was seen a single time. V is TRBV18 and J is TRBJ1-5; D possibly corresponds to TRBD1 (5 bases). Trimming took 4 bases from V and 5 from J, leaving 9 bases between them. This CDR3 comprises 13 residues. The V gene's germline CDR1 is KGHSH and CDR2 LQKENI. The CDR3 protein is CASSLTEDQPQHF. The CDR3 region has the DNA TGTGCCAGCTCACTGACAGAGGATCAGCCCCAGCATTTT.

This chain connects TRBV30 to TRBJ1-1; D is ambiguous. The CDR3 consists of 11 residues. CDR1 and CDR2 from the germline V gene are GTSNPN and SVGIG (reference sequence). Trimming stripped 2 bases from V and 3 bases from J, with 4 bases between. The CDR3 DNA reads TGTGCCTGGAGTCGAGACACTGAAGCTTTCTTT. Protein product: CAWSRDTEAFF.

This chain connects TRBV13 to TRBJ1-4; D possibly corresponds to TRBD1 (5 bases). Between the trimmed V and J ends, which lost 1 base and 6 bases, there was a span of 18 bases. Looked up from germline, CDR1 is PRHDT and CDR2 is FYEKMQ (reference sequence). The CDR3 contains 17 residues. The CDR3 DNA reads TGTGCCAGCAGCTTAGTCAAGGAGGGGTCGGCTGATGAAAAACTGTTTTTT. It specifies CASSLVKEGSADEKLFF.

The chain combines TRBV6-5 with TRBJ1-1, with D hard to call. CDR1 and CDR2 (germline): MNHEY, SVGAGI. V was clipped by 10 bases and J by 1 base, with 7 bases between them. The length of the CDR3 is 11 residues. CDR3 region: CATRWNTEAFF. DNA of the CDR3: TGTGCCACCCGGTGGAACACTGAAGCTTTCTTT.

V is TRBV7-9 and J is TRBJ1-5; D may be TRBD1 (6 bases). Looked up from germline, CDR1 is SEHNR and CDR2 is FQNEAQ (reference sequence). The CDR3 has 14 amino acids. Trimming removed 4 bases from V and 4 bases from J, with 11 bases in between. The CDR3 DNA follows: TGTGCCAGCAGCTCGGACAGTGGGAATCAGCCCCAGCATTTT. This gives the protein CASSSDSGNQPQHF.

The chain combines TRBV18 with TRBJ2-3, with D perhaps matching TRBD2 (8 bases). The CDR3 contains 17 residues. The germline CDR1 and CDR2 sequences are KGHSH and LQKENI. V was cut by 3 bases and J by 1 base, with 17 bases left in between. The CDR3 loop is CASSPTGTRWGTDTQYF. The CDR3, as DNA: TGTGCCAGCTCACCGACAGGGACTAGATGGGGCACAGATACGCAGTATTTT.

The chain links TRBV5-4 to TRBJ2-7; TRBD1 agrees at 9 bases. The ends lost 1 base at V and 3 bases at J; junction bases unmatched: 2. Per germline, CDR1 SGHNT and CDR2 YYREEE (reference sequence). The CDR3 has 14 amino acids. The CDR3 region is CASSLRDRDYEQYF. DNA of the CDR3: TGTGCCAGCAGCTTGCGGGACAGGGACTACGAGCAGTACTTC.

Here the CDR3 DNA reads TGTGCCAGCAGCTCAGGATTGTATGAGCAGTTCTTC. Translation: CASSSGLYEQFF. This chain uses TRBV7-2 with TRBJ2-1; D remains ambiguous. The CDR3 consists of 12 residues. CDR1 is SGHTA, CDR2 FQGNSA, per germline. Trimming pared 4 bases from V and 8 bases from J, leaving 9 bases between. Together with reference TRBV7-2 and TRBJ2-1, the CDR3 gives the full variable domain: GAGVSQSPSNKVTEKGKDVELRCDPISGHTALYWYRQSLGQGLEFLIYFQGNSAPDKSGLPSDRFSAERTGGSVSTLTIQRTQQEDSAVYLCASSSGLYEQFFGPGTRLTVL.

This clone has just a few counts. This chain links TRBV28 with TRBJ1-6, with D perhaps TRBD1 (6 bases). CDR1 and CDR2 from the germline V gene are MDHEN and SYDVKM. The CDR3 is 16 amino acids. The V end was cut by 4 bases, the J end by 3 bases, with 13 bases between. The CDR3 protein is CASSSPDSFYNSPLHF. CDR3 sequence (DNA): TGTGCCAGCAGTTCCCCGGACAGCTTCTATAATTCACCCCTCCACTTT.

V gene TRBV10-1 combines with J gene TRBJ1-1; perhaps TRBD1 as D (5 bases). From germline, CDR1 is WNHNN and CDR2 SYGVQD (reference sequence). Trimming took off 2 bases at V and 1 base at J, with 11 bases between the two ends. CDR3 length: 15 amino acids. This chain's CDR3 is CASSESRAGNTEAFF. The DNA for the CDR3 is TGCGCCAGCAGTGAGAGCAGGGCTGGGAACACTGAAGCTTTCTTT.

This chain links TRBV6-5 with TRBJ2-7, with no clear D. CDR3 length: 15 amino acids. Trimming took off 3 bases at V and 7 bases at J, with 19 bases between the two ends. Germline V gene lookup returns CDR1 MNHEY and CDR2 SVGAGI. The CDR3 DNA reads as TGTGCCAGCAGTTATTCATCAGACTCCCTCTGGGAGCAGTACTTC. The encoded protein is CASSYSSDSLWEQYF.

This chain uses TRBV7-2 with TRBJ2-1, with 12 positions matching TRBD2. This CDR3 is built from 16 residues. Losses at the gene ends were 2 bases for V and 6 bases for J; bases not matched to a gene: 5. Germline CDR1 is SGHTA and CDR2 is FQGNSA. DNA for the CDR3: TGTGCCAGCAGCTTAATGGCTAGCGGGAGGGCCAATGAGCAGTTCTTC. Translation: CASSLMASGRANEQFF.

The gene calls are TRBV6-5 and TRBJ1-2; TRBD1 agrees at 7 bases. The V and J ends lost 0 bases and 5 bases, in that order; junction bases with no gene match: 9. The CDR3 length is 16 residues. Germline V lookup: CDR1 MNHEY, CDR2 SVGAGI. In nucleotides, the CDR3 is TGTGCCAGCAGTTACTCAGCCGGGACAGTGCCATATGGCTACACCTTC. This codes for CASSYSAGTVPYGYTF.

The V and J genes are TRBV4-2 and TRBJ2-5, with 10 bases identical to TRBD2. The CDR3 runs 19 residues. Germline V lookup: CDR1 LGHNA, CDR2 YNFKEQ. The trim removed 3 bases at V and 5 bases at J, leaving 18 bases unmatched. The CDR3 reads CASSQGFGSGRALRETQYF. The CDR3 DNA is TGTGCCAGCAGCCAGGGGTTCGGAAGCGGGAGGGCCCTCAGGGAGACCCAGTACTTC.

The CDR3 spells CASNPGTSGTYEQYF. The CDR3 bases are TGTGCCAGCAATCCCGGGACTAGCGGCACCTACGAGCAGTACTTC. The chain has TRBV6-5 and TRBJ2-7, with 11 bases matching TRBD2. The CDR3 loop spans 15 amino acids. The ends lost 7 bases at V and 2 bases at J; junction bases unmatched: 7. Per the germline V gene, CDR1 is MNHEY and CDR2 is SVGAGI.

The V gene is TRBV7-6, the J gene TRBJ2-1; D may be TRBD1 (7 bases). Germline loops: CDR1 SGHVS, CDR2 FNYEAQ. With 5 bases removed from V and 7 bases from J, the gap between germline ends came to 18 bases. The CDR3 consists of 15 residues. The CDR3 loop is CASSRGGDRSNEQFF. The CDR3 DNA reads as TGTGCCAGCAGCCGAGGAGGGGACAGATCGAATGAGCAGTTCTTC. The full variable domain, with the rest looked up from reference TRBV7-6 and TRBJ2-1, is GAGVSQSPRYKVTKRGQDVALRCDPISGHVSLYWYRQALGQGPEFLTYFNYEAQQDKSGLPNDRFSAERPEGSISTLTIQRTEQRDSAMYRCASSRGGDRSNEQFFGPGTRLTVL.

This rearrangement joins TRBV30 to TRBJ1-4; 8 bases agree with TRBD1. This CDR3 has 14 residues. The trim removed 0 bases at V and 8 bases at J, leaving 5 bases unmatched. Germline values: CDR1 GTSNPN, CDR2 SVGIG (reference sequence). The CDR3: CAWSVTRGHEKLFF. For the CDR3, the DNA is TGTGCCTGGAGTGTAACCAGGGGGCACGAAAAACTGTTTTTT.

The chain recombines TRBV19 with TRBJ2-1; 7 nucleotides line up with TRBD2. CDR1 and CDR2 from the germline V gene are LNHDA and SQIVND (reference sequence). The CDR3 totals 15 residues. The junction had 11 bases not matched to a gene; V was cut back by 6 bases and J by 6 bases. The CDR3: CASRPIGEGLNEQFF. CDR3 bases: TGTGCCAGTAGGCCTATAGGGGAGGGGCTCAATGAGCAGTTCTTC.

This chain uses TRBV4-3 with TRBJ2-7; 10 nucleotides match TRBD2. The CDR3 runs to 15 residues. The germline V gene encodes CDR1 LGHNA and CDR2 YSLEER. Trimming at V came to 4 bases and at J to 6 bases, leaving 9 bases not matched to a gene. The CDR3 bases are TGCGCCAGCAGCCCTCGAGGGACTAGCGATTCCGAGCAGTACTTC. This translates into CASSPRGTSDSEQYF.

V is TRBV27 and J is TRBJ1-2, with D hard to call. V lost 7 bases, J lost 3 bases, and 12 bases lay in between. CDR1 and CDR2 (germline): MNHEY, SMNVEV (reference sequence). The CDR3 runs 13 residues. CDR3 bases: TGTGCCAGCACGGGGTCTGGGGACTATGGCTACACCTTC. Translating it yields CASTGSGDYGYTF.

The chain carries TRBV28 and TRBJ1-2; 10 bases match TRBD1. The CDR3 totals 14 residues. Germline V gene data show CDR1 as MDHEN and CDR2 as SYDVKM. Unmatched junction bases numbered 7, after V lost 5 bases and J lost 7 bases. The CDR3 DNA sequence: TGTGCCAGCAGTCTTTGGGACAGGGGTACTGGCTACACCTTC. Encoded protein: CASSLWDRGTGYTF.

The CDR3 DNA reads TGTGCCAGCAGTTTCACTGGTGGTGAAGCTTTCTTT. It codes for CASSFTGGEAFF. The chain is built from TRBV6-5 and TRBJ1-1; D remains ambiguous. This CDR3 has 12 residues. V was shortened by 4 bases and J by 7 bases, with 10 bases between the two germline ends. CDR1 and CDR2 from the germline V gene are MNHEY and SVGAGI.

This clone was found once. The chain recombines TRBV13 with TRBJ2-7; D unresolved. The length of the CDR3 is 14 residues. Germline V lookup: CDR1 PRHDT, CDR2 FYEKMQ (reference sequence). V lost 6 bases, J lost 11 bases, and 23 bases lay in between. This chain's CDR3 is CASSSPADGPRKYF. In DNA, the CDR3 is TGTGCCAGCAGTTCTCCCGCCGATGGGCCTCGGAAGTACTTC.

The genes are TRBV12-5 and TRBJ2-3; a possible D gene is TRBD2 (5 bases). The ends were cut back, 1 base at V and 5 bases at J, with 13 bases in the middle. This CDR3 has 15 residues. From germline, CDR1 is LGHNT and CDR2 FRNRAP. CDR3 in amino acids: CASGLAVVGRDTQYF. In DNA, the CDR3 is TGTGCTAGTGGTTTGGCGGTGGTAGGGAGAGATACGCAGTATTTT.

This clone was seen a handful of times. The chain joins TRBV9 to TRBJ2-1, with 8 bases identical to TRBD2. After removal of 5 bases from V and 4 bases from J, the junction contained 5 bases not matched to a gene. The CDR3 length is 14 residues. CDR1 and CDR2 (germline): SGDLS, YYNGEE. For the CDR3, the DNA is TGTGCCAGCAGTGAAAGCGGGAGATACAATGAGCAGTTCTTC. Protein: CASSESGRYNEQFF.

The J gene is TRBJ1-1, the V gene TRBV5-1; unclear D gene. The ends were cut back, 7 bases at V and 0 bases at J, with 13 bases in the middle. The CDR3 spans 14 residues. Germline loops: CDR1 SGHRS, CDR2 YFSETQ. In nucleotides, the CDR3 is TGCGCCAGCTCCCCGGGGAGATTGAACACTGAAGCTTTCTTT. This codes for CASSPGRLNTEAFF.